Listed below are T cell receptor beta chains from one sample, sequenced in a study of T-cell memory formation after mild COVID-19. TCRdb passed the 5' RACE reads through MiXCR, listing each CDR3 protein once. The sample carries 250,000 or so distinct CDR3 sequences, roughly 10% recorded once. Sequencing input: PBMCs or a T cell subset sorted from them (not recorded which). All receptors derive from a man younger than 35 who had mild COVID-19 (a few samples of this study predate the infection). Cell type and time point are not known. Both conserved end residues are part of each CDR3. The D gene is left open where the match is weak. Clone size is not always given. Where it is, it says once, few, many or a class for expanded clones.

TRBV7-6	TRBJ2-7	-	-	CASSLATSYEQYF	TGTGCCAGCAGCTTAGCCACCTCCTACGAGCAGTACTTC
TRBV6-5	TRBJ1-5	few	-	CASTSGANQPQHF	TGTGCCAGCACCTCGGGAGCAAACCAGCCCCAGCATTTT
TRBV9	TRBJ2-6	-	-	CASSVSGSGANVLTF	TGTGCCAGCAGCGTATCGGGCTCTGGGGCCAACGTCCTGACTTTC
TRBV6-5	TRBJ1-4	-	TRBD1	CASSTRTGAPANMFF	TGTGCCAGCAGTACCCGGACAGGGGCCCCCGCAAATATGTTTTTT
TRBV12-3/TRBV12-4	TRBJ2-7	-	-	CASSHTASYEQYF	TGTGCCAGCAGTCATACAGCTTCCTACGAGCAGTACTTC
TRBV9	TRBJ2-2	-	-	CASSVAPGSGELFF	TGTGCCAGCAGCGTAGCTCCAGGGTCCGGGGAGCTGTTTTTT
TRBV5-1	TRBJ2-5	-	-	CASSSDGRGQETQYF	TGCGCCAGCAGCTCCGACGGGCGGGGCCAAGAGACCCAGTACTTC
TRBV12-3/TRBV12-4	TRBJ2-3	-	-	CASSDSLADTQYF	TGTGCCAGCAGTGATTCGTTGGCAGATACGCAGTATTTT
TRBV6-5	TRBJ1-1	few	-	CASSYKGTNTEAFF	TGTGCCAGCAGTTACAAGGGGACTAACACTGAAGCTTTCTTT
TRBV6-6	TRBJ2-5	many	TRBD2	CASSYPLGGQETQYF	TGTGCCAGCAGTTATCCCCTGGGGGGGCAAGAGACCCAGTACTTC
TRBV20-1	TRBJ2-7	many	-	CSARGPLEGVYEQYF	TGCAGTGCTAGAGGCCCTCTGGAGGGAGTCTACGAGCAGTACTTC
TRBV19	TRBJ1-5	few	TRBD1	CASSMFGQGEQPQHF	TGTGCCAGTAGTATGTTTGGACAGGGGGAACAGCCCCAGCATTTT
TRBV29-1	TRBJ2-3	few	TRBD2	CSVTSGSSSTDTQYF	TGCAGCGTGACTAGCGGGTCCTCTAGCACAGATACGCAGTATTTT
TRBV6-1	TRBJ1-5	few	-	CASSETPDQPQHF	TGTGCCAGCAGTGAAACTCCTGATCAGCCCCAGCATTTT
TRBV5-5	TRBJ2-5	few	TRBD2	CASSSKRGAQETQYF	TGTGCCAGCAGCTCGAAGCGGGGGGCTCAAGAGACCCAGTACTTC
TRBV20-1	TRBJ2-7	few	-	CSASSGGSYEQYF	TGCAGTGCTAGCTCGGGCGGATCCTACGAGCAGTACTTC